These 29 T cell receptor beta chains were sequenced from one sample in a study of cytomegalovirus exposure and HLA in healthy donors. PCR involved 60 Vbeta and 13 Jbeta primers. The method was immunoSEQ multiplex PCR; TCRdb's version includes in-frame clones alone and lacks a portion of them. Found here are roughly 110,000 clones, 82% of them singletons; the top ten hold less than 3%. Sequenced sample: PBMCs. The receptors here all came from a young man in good health and CMV-seropositive.

The chain recombines TRBV5-5 with TRBJ1-1; no definite D call. Trimming took off 4 bases at V and 0 bases at J, with 10 bases between the two ends. The germline V gene encodes CDR1 SGHKS and CDR2 YYEKEE (reference sequence). This CDR3 comprises 14 residues. CDR3 amino acids: CASSPGGVNTEAFF. CDR3 coding DNA: TGTGCCAGCAGCCCGGGTGGCGTGAACACTGAAGCTTTCTTT.

V usage is TRBV5-5 and J usage is TRBJ2-7, with D possibly matching TRBD1 (6 bases). This CDR3 region has 15 residues. V was cut by 4 bases and J by 3 bases, with 17 bases left in between. Germline V gene sequence: CDR1 SGHKS, CDR2 YYEKEE (reference sequence). The CDR3 nucleotides are TGTGCCAGCAGCGAAGGGGGTTTAGGGGTCTACGAGCAGTACTTC. It yields the protein CASSEGGLGVYEQYF. The full variable domain, in which reference TRBV5-5 and TRBJ2-7 provide the parts outside the CDR3, is DAGVTQSPTHLIKTRGQQVTLRCSPISGHKSVSWYQQVLGQGPQFIFQYYEKEERGRGNFPDRFSARQFPNYSSELNVNALLLGDSALYLCASSEGGLGVYEQYFGPGTRLTVT.

The genes are TRBV30 and TRBJ1-6, with D maybe TRBD1 (6 bases). Germline values: CDR1 GTSNPN, CDR2 SVGIG (reference sequence). Trimming shortened V by 5 bases and J by 0 bases, and 20 bases separated the two germline ends. This CDR3 is built from 18 residues. The CDR3 reads CAWQGRISGSSYNSPLHF. The CDR3, as DNA: TGTGCCTGGCAGGGGAGAATTTCAGGTAGCTCCTATAATTCACCCCTCCACTTT.

The chain couples TRBV2 to TRBJ2-5; the match to TRBD2 covers 14 bases. With 4 bases clipped from V and 4 bases from J, the junction kept 2 bases outside the gene matches. The CDR3 has 15 residues. Germline CDR1 SNHLY, CDR2 FYNNEI. The CDR3 reads CASSAGLAGGETQYF. CDR3 nucleotides: TGTGCCAGCAGTGCAGGACTAGCGGGGGGAGAGACCCAGTACTTC. Full variable domain (remainder filled in from reference TRBV2 and TRBJ2-5): EPEVTQTPSHQVTQMGQEVILRCVPISNHLYFYWYRQILGQKVEFLVSFYNNEISEKSEIFDDQFSVERPDGSNFTLKIRSTKLEDSAMYFCASSAGLAGGETQYFGPGTRLLVL.

This clone showed up just a few times. The rearrangement joins TRBV18 to TRBJ1-2, with D unclear. V was clipped by 0 bases and J by 4 bases, with 3 bases between them. Looked up from germline, CDR1 is KGHSH and CDR2 is LQKENI. This CDR3 region has 12 residues. The CDR3 sequence is CASSPPGYGYTF. CDR3 nucleotide sequence: TGTGCCAGCTCACCACCCGGCTATGGCTACACCTTC.

The V gene is TRBV4-1, the J gene TRBJ2-7; 8 bases agree with TRBD1. This CDR3 is 15 amino acids long. V lost 4 bases, J lost 7 bases, and 12 bases stayed unmatched. Germline CDR1 MGHRA, CDR2 YSYEKL. For the CDR3, the DNA is TGCGCCAGCAGCCTCACAGGGGGAGTTTTAGGGGAGCAGTACTTC. Protein sequence: CASSLTGGVLGEQYF.

The CDR3 region has the DNA TGTGCCAGCAGCTTACGGACAATCGCAACTAATGAAAAACTGTTTTTT. This translates into CASSLRTIATNEKLFF. This sequence joins TRBV11-2 and TRBJ1-4; the D gene is possibly TRBD1 (5 bases). V dropped 2 bases and J dropped 0 bases, with 10 bases sitting between them. Germline lookup yields CDR1 SGHAT and CDR2 FQNNGV. The CDR3 runs to 16 residues.

In DNA form, the CDR3 reads TGTGCCAGCATCCAAGCTGGCAGGTCAGGGGGAGATACGCAGTATTTT. Its translation is CASIQAGRSGGDTQYF. The rearrangement links TRBV7-9 to TRBJ2-3; 7 bases agree with TRBD1. The CDR3 spans 16 residues. With V trimmed by 7 bases and J by 5 bases, 15 bases remained unmatched. Germline V gene lookup returns CDR1 SEHNR and CDR2 FQNEAQ (reference sequence).

V and J are TRBV11-2 and TRBJ1-1, with D uncertain. This CDR3 region has 13 residues. Deletions cut 1 base from V and 3 bases from J, with 6 bases between. The germline CDR1 and CDR2 sequences are SGHAT and FQNNGV. The CDR3 loop is CASSLGSDTEAFF. The CDR3 DNA sequence: TGTGCCAGCAGCTTAGGTTCGGACACTGAAGCTTTCTTT. Full variable domain (outside the CDR3, taken from reference TRBV11-2 and TRBJ1-1): EAGVAQSPRYKIIEKRQSVAFWCNPISGHATLYWYQQILGQGPKLLIQFQNNGVVDDSQLPKDRFSAERLKGVDSTLKIQPAKLEDSAVYLCASSLGSDTEAFFGQGTRLTVV.

This chain's CDR3 is CASSMGGQGYEQYF. CDR3 DNA sequence: TGTGCCAGTAGTATGGGGGGGCAGGGATACGAGCAGTACTTC. The chain couples TRBV19 to TRBJ2-7; TRBD2 might be the D (7 bases). V was pared by 3 bases and J by 4 bases, with 13 bases between. Germline V gene lookup returns CDR1 LNHDA and CDR2 SQIVND (reference sequence). This CDR3 spans 14 amino acids.

The chain combines TRBV18 with TRBJ1-4; D ambiguous. The V end was cut by 3 bases, the J end by 0 bases, with 5 bases between. Germline CDR1 KGHSH, CDR2 LQKENI. CDR3 size: 14 residues. CDR3 DNA sequence: TGTGCCAGCTCACCGTATTCAACTAATGAAAAACTGTTTTTT. Its translation: CASSPYSTNEKLFF.

This chain uses TRBV7-9 with TRBJ1-2; D may be TRBD1 (6 bases). CDR3 length: 16 amino acids. Trimming removed 1 base at V and 4 bases at J, with 16 bases between. CDR1 is SEHNR, CDR2 FQNEAQ, per germline (reference sequence). The DNA of the CDR3 is TGTGCCAGCAGCTTAGTTGGGGGGGGCGCATCCTATGGCTACACCTTC. Residues: CASSLVGGGASYGYTF.

This clone was counted only a few times. CDR3 in amino acids: CASSHGLAGGDTQYF. The CDR3 DNA follows: TGTGCCAGCAGTCATGGACTAGCGGGGGGAGATACGCAGTATTTT. The rearrangement joins TRBV27 to TRBJ2-3; 14 bases are shared with TRBD2. The V segment lost 5 bases and the J segment 5 bases; nucleotides outside the gene matches: 3. Germline V gene data show CDR1 as MNHEY and CDR2 as SMNVEV (reference sequence). This CDR3 is 15 amino acids long.

This chain joins TRBV7-9 and TRBJ2-5; TRBD1 agrees at 9 bases. V shed 6 bases, J shed 6 bases, and the junction held 8 bases outside the gene matches. In germline, CDR1 is SEHNR, CDR2 FQNEAQ (reference sequence). CDR3 size: 14 residues. The CDR3 region has the DNA TGTGCCAGCAGTTCCACAGGGGGCGCACAGACCCAGTACTTC. Its protein product is CASSSTGGAQTQYF.

This chain joins TRBV19 and TRBJ1-4; 7 bases align to TRBD1. This CDR3 contains 14 residues. Germline trimming cut 5 bases from V and 5 bases from J; bases unmatched to any gene: 5. The germline V gene encodes CDR1 LNHDA and CDR2 SQIVND (reference sequence). The CDR3 loop is CASSLQQGNEKLFF. CDR3 DNA sequence: TGTGCCAGTAGTCTACAACAGGGGAATGAAAAACTGTTTTTT.

The chain carries TRBV6-5 and TRBJ1-4; D unresolved. Trimming removed 7 bases from V and 0 bases from J, with 6 bases in between. The CDR3 loop spans 13 amino acids. Germline lookup yields CDR1 MNHEY and CDR2 SVGAGI. CDR3 residues: CASTGSTNEKLFF. The CDR3 nucleotides are TGTGCCAGCACGGGGTCAACTAATGAAAAACTGTTTTTT.

This chain joins TRBV11-1 and TRBJ2-1; 9 bases are a match to TRBD1. Trimming took 7 bases from V and 4 from J; bases not matched to a gene: 11. The CDR3 loop spans 16 amino acids. Germline V CDR1 and CDR2: SGHAT, FQDESV (reference sequence). The CDR3 is CASTSTGTGNYNEQFF. The CDR3 DNA is TGTGCCAGCACTTCGACCGGGACAGGGAATTACAATGAGCAGTTCTTC.

The count of this clone is one. This chain uses TRBV4-2 with TRBJ2-7; 8 nucleotides align to TRBD1. Germline CDR1 is LGHNA and CDR2 is YNFKEQ. The CDR3 runs to 16 residues. V lost 0 bases to trimming and J lost 0 bases; unmatched junction nucleotides: 4. CDR3 sequence reads: CASSQDSQGGSYEQYF. CDR3 nucleotide sequence: TGTGCCAGCAGCCAAGATTCACAGGGGGGCTCCTACGAGCAGTACTTC.

Here the CDR3 reads CASSPLEGTGGFAYGYTF. DNA for the CDR3: TGTGCCAGCTCGCCCCTCGAGGGAACAGGGGGCTTTGCCTATGGCTACACCTTC. This chain connects TRBV18 to TRBJ1-2; 9 nucleotides line up with TRBD1. CDR3 length equals 18 residues. Germline V gene data show CDR1 as KGHSH and CDR2 as LQKENI. V shed 6 bases, J shed 4 bases, and the junction held 18 bases outside the gene matches.

This clone was seen a few times. V gene TRBV5-1 combines with J gene TRBJ2-3; 8 bases match TRBD1. Germline CDR1 SGHRS, CDR2 YFSETQ. V dropped 0 bases and J dropped 1; count of bases not matched to a gene: 10. This CDR3 spans 18 amino acids. The CDR3 is CASSLATRTGSGTDTQYF. For the CDR3, the DNA is TGCGCCAGCAGCTTGGCCACAAGGACAGGGTCAGGCACAGATACGCAGTATTTT.

This clone was detected only once. This chain joins TRBV6-1 and TRBJ2-1, with a tentative D call TRBD2 (5 bases). The CDR3 contains 15 residues. Trimming left V 4 bases short and J 5 bases short, with 15 bases between. CDR1 is MNHNS and CDR2 is SASEGT in the germline V gene. The CDR3 bases are TGTGCCAGCAGTGGGCGTAGCGCCGGACACAATGAGCAGTTCTTC. This encodes CASSGRSAGHNEQFF.

This clone was seen a handful of times. The chain links TRBV11-2 to TRBJ2-1; 8 positions agree with TRBD2. The CDR3 totals 15 residues. Germline V gene data show CDR1 as SGHAT and CDR2 as FQNNGV. The trim removed 5 bases at V and 4 bases at J, leaving 7 bases unmatched. The CDR3 here is CASSRGGTSYNEQFF. The CDR3 coding sequence is TGTGCCAGCAGCCGGGGGGGGACGTCATACAATGAGCAGTTCTTC.

This chain uses TRBV27 with TRBJ2-3; 12 bases are a match to TRBD2. Germline V lookup: CDR1 MNHEY, CDR2 SMNVEV (reference sequence). CDR3 length: 16 amino acids. With 5 bases clipped from V and 4 bases from J, the junction kept 7 bases outside the gene matches. Here the CDR3 DNA reads TGTGCCAGCAGTCGAACCCTAGCGGGGGGGTCAGATACGCAGTATTTT. This sequence encodes CASSRTLAGGSDTQYF.

This clone was seen a few times. This chain uses TRBV10-3 with TRBJ1-4; 9 bases agree with TRBD1. Germline loops: CDR1 ENHRY, CDR2 SYGVKD. This CDR3 region has 14 residues. V was clipped by 6 bases and J by 7 bases; unmatched bases: 6. DNA for the CDR3: TGTGCCATCAGGCCCGGGACAGGGACTGAAAAACTGTTTTTT. Its protein product is CAIRPGTGTEKLFF.

The V and J genes are TRBV2 and TRBJ1-5; 8 bases agree with TRBD1. The ends lost 6 bases at V and 5 bases at J; junction bases unmatched: 3. CDR3 length: 13 amino acids. Looked up from germline, CDR1 is SNHLY and CDR2 is FYNNEI. CDR3 nucleotides: TGTGCCAGCAGAGAGGACAGGGATCAGCCCCAGCATTTT. As protein: CASREDRDQPQHF.

This clone has a handful of counts. The rearrangement joins TRBV5-1 to TRBJ1-6, with a weak D call TRBD1 (5 bases). Germline CDR1 reads SGHRS; CDR2 reads YFSETQ. CDR3 size: 14 residues. Deletions cut 4 bases from V and 9 bases from J, with 14 bases between. The CDR3: CASSTLTGVSPLHF. CDR3 sequence (DNA): TGCGCCAGCAGCACCTTAACAGGCGTTTCACCCCTCCACTTT.

This clone has only a few counts. The chain combines TRBV30 with TRBJ2-6; a possible D gene is TRBD2 (5 bases). Germline V gene lookup returns CDR1 GTSNPN and CDR2 SVGIG (reference sequence). Trimming cost V 5 bases and J 1 base, with 15 bases left between them. There are 16 residues in the CDR3. In DNA, the CDR3 is TGTGCCTGGCGAACGGGAAAGGCATCTGGGGCCAACGTCCTGACTTTC. It codes for CAWRTGKASGANVLTF.

The chain combines TRBV11-3 with TRBJ1-6, with D unclear. The V end lost 0 bases, the J end lost 7 bases, and 13 bases lay between the germline ends. The CDR3 has 16 amino acids. Germline CDR1 and CDR2: SGHNT and YENEEA. The CDR3 DNA is TGTGCCAGCAGCTTAGATTCGGGGATTATGAATTCACCCCTCCACTTT. This translates into CASSLDSGIMNSPLHF.

The rearrangement joins TRBV5-1 to TRBJ2-7, with a possible D match to TRBD1 (6 bases). This CDR3 has 16 amino acids. V shed 4 bases and J shed 1 base, with 18 bases lying between them. CDR1 and CDR2 (germline): SGHRS, YFSETQ. The CDR3, as DNA: TGCGCCAGCAGCCCCCCGGGACAAAGGTCATCCTACGAGCAGTACTTC. Protein sequence: CASSPPGQRSSYEQYF.